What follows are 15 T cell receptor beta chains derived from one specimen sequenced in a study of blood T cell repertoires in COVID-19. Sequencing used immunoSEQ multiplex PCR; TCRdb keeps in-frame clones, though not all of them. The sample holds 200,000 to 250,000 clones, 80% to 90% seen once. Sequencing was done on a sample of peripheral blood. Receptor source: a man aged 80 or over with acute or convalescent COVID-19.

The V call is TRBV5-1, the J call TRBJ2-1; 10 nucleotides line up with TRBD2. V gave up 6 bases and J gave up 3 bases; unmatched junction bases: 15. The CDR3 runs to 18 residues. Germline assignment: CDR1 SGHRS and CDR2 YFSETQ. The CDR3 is CASKIAGGLDRIYNEQFF. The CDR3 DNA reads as TGCGCCAGCAAAATAGCGGGAGGCCTCGATAGAATCTACAATGAGCAGTTCTTC.

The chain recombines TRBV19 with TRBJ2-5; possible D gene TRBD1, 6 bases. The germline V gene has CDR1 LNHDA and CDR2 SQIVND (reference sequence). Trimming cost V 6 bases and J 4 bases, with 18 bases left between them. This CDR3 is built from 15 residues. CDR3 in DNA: TGTGCCAGTAGCCCGACAGGTTCGAATGTAGAGACCCAGTACTTC. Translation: CASSPTGSNVETQYF.

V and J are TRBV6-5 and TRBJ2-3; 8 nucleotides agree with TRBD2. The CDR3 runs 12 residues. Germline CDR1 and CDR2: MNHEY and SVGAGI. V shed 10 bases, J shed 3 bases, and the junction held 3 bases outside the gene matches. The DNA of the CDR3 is TGTGCCACGCGGGAGGTAACAGATACGCAGTATTTT. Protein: CATREVTDTQYF.

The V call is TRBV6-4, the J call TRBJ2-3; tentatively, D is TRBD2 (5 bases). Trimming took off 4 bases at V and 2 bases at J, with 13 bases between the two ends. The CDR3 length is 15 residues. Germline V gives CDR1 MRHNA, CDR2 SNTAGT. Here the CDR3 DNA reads TGTGCCAGCAGTGCTACCGCGGGTATCACAGATACGCAGTATTTT. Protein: CASSATAGITDTQYF.

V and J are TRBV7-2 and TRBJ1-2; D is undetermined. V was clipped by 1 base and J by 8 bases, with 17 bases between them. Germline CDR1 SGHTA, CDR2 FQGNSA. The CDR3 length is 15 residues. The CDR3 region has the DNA TGTGCCAGCAGCTTAGTATCGGCATCCTTCGGGGGCTACACCTTC. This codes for CASSLVSASFGGYTF.

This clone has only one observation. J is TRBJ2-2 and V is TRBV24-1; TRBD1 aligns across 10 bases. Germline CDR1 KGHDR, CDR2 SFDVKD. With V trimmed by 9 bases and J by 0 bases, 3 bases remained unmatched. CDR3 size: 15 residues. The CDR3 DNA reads TGTGCCACCGCCGACAGGGGGCCGAACACCGGGGAGCTGTTTTTT. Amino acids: CATADRGPNTGELFF.

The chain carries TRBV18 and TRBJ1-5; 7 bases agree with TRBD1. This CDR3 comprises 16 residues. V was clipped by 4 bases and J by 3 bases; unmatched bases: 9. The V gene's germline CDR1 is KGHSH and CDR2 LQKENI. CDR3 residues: CASSLGVGQNNQPQHF. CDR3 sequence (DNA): TGTGCCAGCTCACTCGGGGTGGGACAGAACAATCAGCCCCAGCATTTT.

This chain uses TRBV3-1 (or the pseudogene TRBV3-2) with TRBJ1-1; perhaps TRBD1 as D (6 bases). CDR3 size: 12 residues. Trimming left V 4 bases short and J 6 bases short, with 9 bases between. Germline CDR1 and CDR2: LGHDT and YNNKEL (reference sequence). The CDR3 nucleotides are TGTGCCAGCAGCCCACAGGGTTCTGAAGCTTTCTTT. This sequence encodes CASSPQGSEAFF.

The CDR3 sequence is CSVDISLDTQYF. The CDR3 nucleotides are TGCAGCGTTGATATAAGCCTAGATACGCAGTATTTT. V and J are TRBV29-1 and TRBJ2-3; no clear D. Germline loops: CDR1 SQVTM, CDR2 ANQGSEA. CDR3 length: 12 residues. V was shortened by 3 bases and J by 5 bases, with 9 bases between the two germline ends.

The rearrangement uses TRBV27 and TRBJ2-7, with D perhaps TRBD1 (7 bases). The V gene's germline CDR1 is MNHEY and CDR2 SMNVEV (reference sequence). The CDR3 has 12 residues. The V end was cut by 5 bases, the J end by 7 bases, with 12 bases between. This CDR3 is CASSTGAGEQYF. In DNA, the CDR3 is TGTGCCAGCAGTACAGGGGCGGGGGAGCAGTACTTC.

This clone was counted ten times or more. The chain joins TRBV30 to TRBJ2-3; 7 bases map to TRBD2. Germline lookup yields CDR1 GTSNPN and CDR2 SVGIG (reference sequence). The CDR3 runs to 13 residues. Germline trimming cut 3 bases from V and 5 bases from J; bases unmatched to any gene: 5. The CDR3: CAWRASGLDTQYF. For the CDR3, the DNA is TGTGCCTGGAGGGCTAGCGGTTTAGATACGCAGTATTTT.

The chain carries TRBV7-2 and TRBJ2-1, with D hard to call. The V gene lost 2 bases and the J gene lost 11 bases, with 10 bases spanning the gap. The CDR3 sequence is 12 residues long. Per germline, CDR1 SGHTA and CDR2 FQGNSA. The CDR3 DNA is TGTGCCAGCAGCTTACTCCCCCCCCAGCAGTTCTTC. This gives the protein CASSLLPPQQFF. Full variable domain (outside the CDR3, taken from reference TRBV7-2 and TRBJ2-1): GAGVSQSPSNKVTEKGKDVELRCDPISGHTALYWYRQSLGQGLEFLIYFQGNSAPDKSGLPSDRFSAERTGGSVSTLTIQRTQQEDSAVYLCASSLLPPQQFFGPGTRLTVL.

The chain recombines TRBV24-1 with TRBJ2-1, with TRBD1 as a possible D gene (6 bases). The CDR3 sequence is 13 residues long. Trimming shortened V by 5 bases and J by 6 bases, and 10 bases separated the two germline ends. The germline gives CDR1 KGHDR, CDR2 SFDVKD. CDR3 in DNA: TGTGCCACCAGTGGTAGAGGGGGCAATGAGCAGTTCTTC. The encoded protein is CATSGRGGNEQFF.

The CDR3 is CASRDFGTDTQYF. DNA for the CDR3: TGTGCCAGTCGGGACTTCGGCACAGATACGCAGTATTTT. The gene calls are TRBV19 and TRBJ2-3; maybe TRBD2 (6 bases). The CDR3 totals 13 residues. Germline V CDR1 and CDR2: LNHDA, SQIVND (reference sequence). V lost 8 bases, J lost 1 base, and 10 bases lay in between.

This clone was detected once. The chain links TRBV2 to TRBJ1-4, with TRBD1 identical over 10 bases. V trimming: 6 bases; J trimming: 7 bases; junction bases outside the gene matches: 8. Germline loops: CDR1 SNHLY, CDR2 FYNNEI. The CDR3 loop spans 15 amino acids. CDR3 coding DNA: TGTGCCAGCAGGAGACAGGGGGCCCTGGGTGAAAAACTGTTTTTT. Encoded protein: CASRRQGALGEKLFF.